The clone carrying this T cell receptor beta chain was counted at least ten times. Its antigen is currently unknown. The CDR3 consists of 13 residues. V was shortened by 5 bases and J by 5 bases, with 12 bases between the two germline ends. Germline V lookup: CDR1 SGHVS, CDR2 FNYEAQ. This sample was taken from a study of T cell repertoires in cytomegalovirus infection. Across the whole study: Indicated by public TCR beta signatures were CMV infection and matching HLA type. Study-level points and caveats: HLA-C-restricted CMV-specific TCR beta clonotypes prevailed in the ex vivo response. Summed public TCR beta family frequency identified CMV carriers bearing the relevant HLA.

Via MiXCR, TCRdb re-called the reads, giving one row per CDR3 protein. Among about 920,000 distinct CDR3 sequences listed, more than 25% were seen once. The TCR was taken from a human donor in good health (CMV status not recorded). Some clones in this sample may be carry-over from other donors' samples. This chain connects TRBV7-6 to TRBJ2-5, with a weak D call TRBD1 (6 bases). The sample was cultured CD8+ T cells from PBMCs, taken from culture after CMV antigen stimulation. This CDR3 is CASSPPRGETQYF. Here the CDR3 DNA reads TGTGCCAGCAGCCCCCCCAGGGGTGAGACCCAGTACTTC.